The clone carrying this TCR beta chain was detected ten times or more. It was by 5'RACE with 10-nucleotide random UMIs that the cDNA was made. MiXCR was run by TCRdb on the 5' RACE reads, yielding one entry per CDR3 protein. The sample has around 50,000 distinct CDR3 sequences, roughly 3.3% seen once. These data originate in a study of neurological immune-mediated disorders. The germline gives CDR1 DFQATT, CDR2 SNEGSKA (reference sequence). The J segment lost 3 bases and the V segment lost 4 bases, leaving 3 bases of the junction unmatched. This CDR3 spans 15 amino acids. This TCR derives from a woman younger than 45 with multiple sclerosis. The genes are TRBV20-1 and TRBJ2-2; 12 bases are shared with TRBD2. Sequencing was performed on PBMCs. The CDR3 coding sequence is TGCAGTGCTAAAACTAGCGGGAGGTACACCGGGGAGCTGTTTTTT. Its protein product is CSAKTSGRYTGELFF.